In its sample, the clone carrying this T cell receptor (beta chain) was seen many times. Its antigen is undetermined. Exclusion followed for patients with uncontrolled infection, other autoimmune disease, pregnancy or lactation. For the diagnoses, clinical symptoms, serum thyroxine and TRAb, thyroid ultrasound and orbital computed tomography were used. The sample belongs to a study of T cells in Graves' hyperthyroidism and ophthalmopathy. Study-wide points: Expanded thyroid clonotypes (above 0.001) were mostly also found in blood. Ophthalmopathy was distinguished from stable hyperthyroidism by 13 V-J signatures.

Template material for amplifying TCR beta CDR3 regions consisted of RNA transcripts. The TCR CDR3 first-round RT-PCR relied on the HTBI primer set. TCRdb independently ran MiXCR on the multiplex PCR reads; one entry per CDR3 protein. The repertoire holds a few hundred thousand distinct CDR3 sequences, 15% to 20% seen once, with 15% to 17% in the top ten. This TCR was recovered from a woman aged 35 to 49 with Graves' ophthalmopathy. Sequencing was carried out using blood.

The CDR3 DNA is TGTGCCAGCAGCGACGACTCGGACAGGGGCTATGGCTACACCTTC. It is translated as CASSDDSDRGYGYTF. The gene calls are TRBV7-2 and TRBJ1-2; 9 bases are shared with TRBD1. Germline-derived CDR1 and CDR2 are SGHTA and FQGNSA. This CDR3 spans 15 amino acids. The V gene end was trimmed by 5 bases and the J gene end by 4 bases; junction bases not matched to a gene: 8.